Below, 5 T cell receptor beta chains from the same sample are listed, as sequenced in a study of T cells after yellow fever vaccination. TCRdb processed the 5' RACE reads anew with MiXCR; each CDR3 protein has one entry. There are a few hundred thousand distinct CDR3 sequences in the sample; under 5% occur only once, and 24% lies in the top ten. The sequenced sample was PBMCs, obtained 5 days after the yellow fever booster vaccination. The source of these receptors is a man younger than 35 who received the YFV17D yellow fever vaccine.

The J gene is TRBJ2-7, the V gene TRBV12-3 or TRBV12-4, with TRBD1 identical over 8 bases. Trimming removed 6 bases from V and 1 base from J; junction bases left unmatched: 11. The CDR3 runs 16 residues. The DNA for the CDR3 is TGTGCCAGCAGCCGCACCCCCCGGGACAGGTCCTACGAGCAGTACTTC. This sequence encodes CASSRTPRDRSYEQYF.

Only a few counts were recorded for this clonotype. The chain carries TRBV4-3 and TRBJ2-3, with 9 bases that match TRBD2. Losses at the gene ends were 4 bases for V and 4 bases for J; bases not matched to a gene: 9. The CDR3 sequence is 16 residues long. Germline loops: CDR1 LGHNA, CDR2 YSLEER. The CDR3 loop reads CASSRTAGGVPDTQYF. CDR3 DNA: TGCGCCAGCAGCCGAACAGCGGGGGGCGTGCCAGATACGCAGTATTTT.

This clonotype was seen many times. The rearrangement joins TRBV7-8 to TRBJ2-1; maybe TRBD2 (5 bases). V dropped 5 bases and J dropped 6 bases, with 23 bases sitting between them. The CDR3 spans 17 residues. Germline CDR1 reads SGHVS; CDR2 reads FQNEAQ. The CDR3 DNA reads as TGTGCCAGCAGCCTTCCCCCGACGGGGTCCCACTTCAATGAGCAGTTCTTC. This gives the protein CASSLPPTGSHFNEQFF.

The chain couples TRBV9 to TRBJ2-7; 8 nucleotides line up with TRBD2. Trimming took 4 bases from V and 4 from J; bases not matched to a gene: 7. The CDR3 extends over 14 amino acids. Germline lookup yields CDR1 SGDLS and CDR2 YYNGEE. This chain's CDR3 is CASSPPGGEYEQYF. The CDR3 DNA reads TGTGCCAGCAGCCCCCCCGGGGGGGAGTACGAGCAGTACTTC.

As to this clonotype: Just one base apart from a much larger clone, this may be a read error. The chain is built from TRBV6-2 or TRBV6-3 and TRBJ2-1; 10 bases align to TRBD2. The junction had 8 bases not matched to a gene; V was cut back by 4 bases and J by 8 bases. Germline V gene sequence: CDR1 MNHEY, CDR2 SVGEGT. The CDR3 is 15 amino acids. CDR3 nucleotides: TGTGCCAGCAGTTCCCCAGCGGGGGGGCGCTATGAGCAGTTCTTC. It is translated as CASSSPAGGRYEQFF.